Sequencing of this T cell receptor beta chain was carried out in a study of T cell responses to AZD1222 COVID-19 vaccine. Study-wide results and caveats: With two AZD1222 doses given, Spike-specific TCR breadth and depth both rose. Sampling that yielded the repertoires occurred only after the peak T cell response.

On this clone: Its target is unknown.

Sequencing used immunoSEQ multiplex PCR; TCRdb keeps in-frame clones, though not all of them. The sample carries 150,000 to 200,000 clones, around 92% recorded once. Trimming removed 0 bases from V and 3 bases from J, with 9 bases in between. In germline, CDR1 is LGHNA, CDR2 YNFKEQ. The CDR3 runs to 15 residues. The specimen comprised peripheral blood, sampled on day 0 of AZD1222 vaccination. The rearrangement uses TRBV4-2 and TRBJ1-3; D uncertain. The sequence was collected from an adult in good health. The CDR3 loop reads CASSQDRISGNTIYF. The CDR3 DNA reads as TGTGCCAGCAGCCAAGATCGAATAAGTGGAAACACCATATATTTT.